The clone carrying this T cell receptor beta chain was picked up a small number of times. Its antigen is unidentified. CDR1 and CDR2 from the germline V gene are DFQATT and SNEGSKA (reference sequence). V dropped 5 bases and J dropped 6 bases, with 19 bases sitting between them. CDR3 size: 14 residues. The library attached unique molecular identifiers to individual cDNA molecules. MiXCR was run by TCRdb on the RACE reads, yielding one entry per CDR3 protein. The top ten clones hold roughly 2.3% of a sample with about 58,000 distinct CDR3 sequences, 9.5% to 15% of them seen once. The source of the sample is a study of human T cells and chemical hapten exposure. Background on the study: The study sensitized with 2% DPC on a 2 cm by 2 cm patch of upper inner arm skin. Once 0.01% DPC had been applied to the upper back by patch test, readings were taken at 6 days. Study findings and constraints: DPC sensitization did not alter TCRs above 1 in 1000 frequency.

As for time point: patch test 3, about 24 weeks after DPC sensitization. Specified treatment: therapeutic diphenylcyclopropenone sensitization with weekly scalp DPC. Sequenced material: whole blood, taken in connection with sensitization to the hapten diphenylcyclopropenone (DPC). The chain has TRBV20-1 and TRBJ1-1; D remains unclear. The receptor was isolated from a man aged 30 to 39 with alopecia areata. Some clones in this sample may be carry-over from other donors' samples. Here the CDR3 DNA reads TGCAGTGCTGGTCTACCGTATTCCAGCGCTGAAGCTTTCTTT. Translation: CSAGLPYSSAEAFF.